These T cell receptor beta chains were read from a single sample in a study of blood T cell repertoires in COVID-19. Sequencing was performed with immunoSEQ multiplex PCR; in TCRdb, only in-frame clones are kept and a portion is missing. The table lists about 380,000 clones, about 80% of them singletons. Sequencing was carried out using peripheral blood. These receptors originate from a human donor with acute or convalescent COVID-19. The donor label of this sample is uncertain. Both conserved end residues are part of each CDR3. Fields, in order: J gene, CDR3 length, D gene, V gene, clone size, CDR3 protein, CDR3 DNA. D genes are given only for firm matches. Clone sizes are given selectively: once, few, many, or a class where the clone is expanded.

TRBJ2-1,13,.,TRBV19,.,CASSITRYNEQFF,TGTGCCAGTAGTATTACCAGGTACAATGAGCAGTTCTTC
TRBJ1-3,14,TRBD1,TRBV19,.,CASANRGKRNTIYF,TGTGCCAGCGCGAACAGGGGAAAGAGAAACACCATATATTTT
TRBJ2-1,12,.,TRBV12-3/TRBV12-4,.,CASSFFPSEQFF,TGTGCCAGCAGTTTTTTTCCCAGTGAGCAGTTCTTC
TRBJ2-7,14,.,TRBV2,.,CASSELSVSYEQYF,TGTGCCAGCAGTGAATTGTCGGTCTCCTACGAGCAGTACTTC
TRBJ2-3,14,.,TRBV10-1,.,CASSSGGPTDTQYF,TGCGCCAGCAGTTCCGGGGGGCCCACAGATACGCAGTATTTT
TRBJ1-1,15,.,TRBV3-1/TRBV3-2,.,CASSQDQPGITEAFF,TGTGCCAGCAGCCAAGATCAACCAGGGATCACTGAAGCTTTCTTT
TRBJ2-7,13,TRBD2,TRBV7-9,.,CASSFSGTYEQYF,TGTGCCAGCAGCTTCAGCGGGACCTACGAGCAGTACTTC
TRBJ2-5,14,TRBD1,TRBV11-2,.,CASSSRQGQETQYF,TGTGCCAGCAGCTCCCGACAGGGACAAGAGACCCAGTACTTC
TRBJ1-2,16,TRBD1,TRBV5-1,once,CASSHNGPGQGGGYTF,TGCGCCAGCAGCCATAATGGCCCGGGACAGGGCGGCGGCTACACCTTC
TRBJ2-2,15,.,TRBV19,.,CASMGGGLWGGELFF,TGTGCCAGTATGGGGGGAGGACTGTGGGGCGGGGAGCTGTTTTTT
TRBJ2-7,14,.,TRBV6-5,.,CASIQGMETYEQYF,TGTGCCAGCATTCAGGGAATGGAGACCTACGAGCAGTACTTC
TRBJ1-4,19,TRBD1,TRBV5-5,.,CASNSYPGQGQWGNEKLFF,TGTGCCAGCAACTCCTATCCGGGACAGGGTCAATGGGGGAATGAAAAACTGTTTTTT
TRBJ2-3,14,.,TRBV5-1,.,CASSGGGYTDTQYF,TGCGCCAGCAGTGGAGGGGGCTACACAGATACGCAGTATTTT
TRBJ2-2,16,TRBD2,TRBV11-2,.,CASSIGAGGNTGELFF,TGTGCCAGCAGCATCGGCGCGGGAGGCAACACCGGGGAGCTGTTTTTT
TRBJ2-3,15,TRBD1,TRBV19,.,CASSVTGRDTDTQYF,TGTGCCAGTAGTGTGACAGGGCGAGACACAGATACGCAGTATTTT
TRBJ2-1,16,TRBD2,TRBV5-4,.,CASSWDAGTRNNEQFF,TGTGCCAGCAGCTGGGATGCCGGGACTAGAAACAATGAGCAGTTCTTC
TRBJ2-7,15,TRBD2,TRBV9,.,CASSVLAGNSYEQYF,TGTGCCAGCAGCGTGTTAGCGGGCAACTCCTACGAGCAGTACTTC
TRBJ2-1,13,.,TRBV2,.,CASRGTNANEQFF,TGTGCCAGCCGAGGCACAAACGCGAATGAGCAGTTCTTC
TRBJ2-2,14,.,TRBV15,.,CATSRDKRTGELFF,TGTGCCACCAGCAGAGATAAGAGGACCGGGGAGCTGTTTTTT
TRBJ2-5,14,TRBD1,TRBV5-4,once,CASSLGTGRETQYF,TGTGCCAGCAGCTTGGGGACAGGGAGGGAGACCCAGTACTTC
TRBJ2-2,14,TRBD1,TRBV19,.,CASRQGAFTGELFF,TGTGCCAGTAGGCAGGGGGCATTCACCGGGGAGCTGTTTTTT
TRBJ1-5,15,.,TRBV27,.,CASRPGGGGNQPQHF,TGTGCCAGCAGGCCGGGGGGGGGCGGCAATCAGCCCCAGCATTTT
TRBJ2-1,15,TRBD2,TRBV11-2,.,CASSTRTSGRDEQFF,TGTGCCAGCAGCACCCGGACTAGCGGGAGGGATGAGCAGTTCTTC
TRBJ2-2,14,.,TRBV10-2,few,CASTNIAPTGELFF,TGCGCCAGCACTAATATTGCACCAACCGGGGAGCTGTTTTTT
TRBJ1-3,16,TRBD1,TRBV19,.,CASSPWTGGLGNTIYF,TGTGCCAGTAGTCCGTGGACAGGGGGCCTTGGAAACACCATATATTTT
TRBJ2-1,15,TRBD2,TRBV9,.,CASSAIAGGSNEQFF,TGTGCCAGCAGCGCCATAGCGGGAGGTTCCAATGAGCAGTTCTTC
TRBJ2-2,14,TRBD1,TRBV6-5,.,CASRGTGVTGELFF,TGTGCCAGCAGGGGTACAGGGGTCACCGGGGAGCTGTTTTTT
TRBJ1-4,13,TRBD1,TRBV29-1,.,CSALGQLGEKLFF,TGCAGCGCCCTGGGACAGTTAGGAGAAAAACTGTTTTTT
TRBJ1-2,17,TRBD1,TRBV10-3,.,CAISERLPGGGRFGYTF,TGTGCCATCAGTGAACGGCTCCCAGGGGGCGGAAGGTTTGGCTACACCTTC
TRBJ2-3,14,TRBD1,TRBV28,once,CASRTTGYTDTQYF,TGTGCCAGCAGGACGACAGGGTACACAGATACGCAGTATTTT
TRBJ1-2,13,.,TRBV3-1/TRBV3-2,.,CASSQGVAYGYTF,TGTGCCAGCAGCCAAGGTGTGGCTTATGGCTACACCTTC
TRBJ1-4,13,.,TRBV6-5,.,CASTTGGGEKLFF,TGTGCCAGCACCACGGGGGGAGGCGAAAAACTGTTTTTT
TRBJ1-3,15,.,TRBV6-5,.,CASRDPLGVGNTIYF,TGTGCCAGCAGGGACCCGTTGGGAGTCGGAAACACCATATATTTT
TRBJ2-3,16,.,TRBV19,.,CASSARPQGRPDTQYF,TGTGCCAGTAGTGCCCGACCACAGGGCCGACCAGATACGCAGTATTTT
TRBJ1-1,12,.,TRBV6-6,few,CASSYIRVGAFF,TGTGCCAGCAGTTACATCCGGGTGGGAGCTTTCTTT
TRBJ2-5,17,TRBD2,TRBV13,.,CASSLQAGGQLQETQYF,TGTGCCAGCAGCTTGCAAGCGGGGGGGCAGCTACAAGAGACCCAGTACTTC
TRBJ2-7,14,.,TRBV3-1/TRBV3-2,.,CASSQGSTHYEQYF,TGTGCCAGCAGCCAGGGGAGTACTCACTACGAGCAGTACTTC
TRBJ1-2,15,.,TRBV5-5,.,CASSLRVGSNYGYTF,TGTGCCAGCAGCTTGAGAGTAGGGAGCAACTATGGCTACACCTTC
TRBJ1-3,16,.,TRBV5-1,.,CASSLRVRLKGNTIYF,TGCGCCAGCAGCTTGCGGGTGCGGCTGAAAGGAAACACCATATATTTT
TRBJ2-1,17,TRBD2,TRBV19,.,CASSIGVSGGINNEQFF,TGTGCCAGTAGTATCGGCGTTAGCGGGGGGATTAACAATGAGCAGTTCTTC
TRBJ1-1,13,.,TRBV19,.,CASRPDRRTEAFF,TGTGCCAGTAGACCTGACAGGAGGACTGAAGCTTTCTTT